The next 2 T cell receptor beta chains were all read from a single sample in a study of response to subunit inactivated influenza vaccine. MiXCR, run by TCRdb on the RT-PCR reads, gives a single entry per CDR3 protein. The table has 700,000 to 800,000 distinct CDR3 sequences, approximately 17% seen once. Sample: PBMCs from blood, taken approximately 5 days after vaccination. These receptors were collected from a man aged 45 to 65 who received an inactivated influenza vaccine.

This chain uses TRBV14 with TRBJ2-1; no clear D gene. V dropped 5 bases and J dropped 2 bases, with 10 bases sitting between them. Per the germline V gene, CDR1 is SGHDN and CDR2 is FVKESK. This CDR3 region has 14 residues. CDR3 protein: CASSLRATYNEQFF. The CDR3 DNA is TGTGCCAGCAGCTTACGCGCAACCTACAATGAGCAGTTCTTC.

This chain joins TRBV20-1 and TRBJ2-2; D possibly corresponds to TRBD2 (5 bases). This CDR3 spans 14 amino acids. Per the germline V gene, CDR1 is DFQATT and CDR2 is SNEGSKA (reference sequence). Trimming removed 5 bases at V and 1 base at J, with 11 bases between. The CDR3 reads CSAPRRGNTGELFF. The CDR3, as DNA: TGCAGTGCTCCCCGCCGGGGGAACACCGGGGAGCTGTTTTTT.